This T cell receptor beta chain is from a study of T cell repertoires in cytomegalovirus infection. Turning to the study itself: In the study, CMV epitopes included recently identified HLA-C-restricted and well-studied HLA-B-restricted ones. Study conclusions and caveats: HLA-C-restricted CMV-specific TCR beta clonotypes were dominant in the ex vivo response.

TCRdb ran MiXCR on the reads and lists one entry per CDR3 protein. The table includes 370,000 or so distinct CDR3 sequences, roughly 34% detected once. Concerning this clonotype: What it recognizes is unknown.

The starting material was cultured PBMCs, obtained from culture after CMV antigen stimulation. The TCR was taken from a human donor in good health (CMV status not recorded). Some clones in this sample may be carry-over from other donors' samples.

The CDR3 sequence is CASSSTRAATNEKLFF. CDR3 sequence (DNA): TGTGCCAGCAGCTCCACGCGGGCCGCAACTAATGAAAAACTGTTTTTT. The chain employs TRBV5-5 and TRBJ1-4; D not resolved. The CDR3 is 16 residues long. In germline, CDR1 is SGHKS, CDR2 YYEKEE (reference sequence). V was cut by 3 bases and J by 0 bases, with 12 bases left in between.